The next 24 T cell receptor beta chains were all read from a single sample in a study of T cell repertoires in cytomegalovirus infection. TCRdb ran MiXCR on the reads and lists one entry per CDR3 protein. The sample gives some 700,000 distinct CDR3 sequences, approximately 33% of which show up once; 15% to 20% is in the top ten. These receptors' antigens are unknown. The sequenced sample was cultured PBMCs, obtained from culture after CMV antigen stimulation. These receptors all stem from a human donor in good health (CMV status not recorded). Some clones in this sample may be carry-over from other donors' samples.

The chain combines TRBV7-8 with TRBJ1-1; D remains ambiguous. V was pared by 5 bases and J by 1 base, with 17 bases between. Germline V gene lookup returns CDR1 SGHVS and CDR2 FQNEAQ. CDR3 length: 16 amino acids. CDR3 coding DNA: TGTGCCAGCAGCCCTTTCAGAGACGGTACGAACACTGAAGCTTTCTTT. Amino acids: CASSPFRDGTNTEAFF. Full variable domain (rest looked up from reference TRBV7-8 and TRBJ1-1): GAGVSQSPRYKVAKRGQDVALRCDPISGHVSLFWYQQALGQGPEFLTYFQNEAQLDKSGLPSDRFFAERPEGSVSTLKIQRTQQEDSAVYLCASSPFRDGTNTEAFFGQGTRLTVV.

This clonotype was seen only a few times. CDR3 residues: CALGGVGDEQFF. In DNA form, the CDR3 reads TGTGCCCTGGGCGGGGTCGGGGATGAGCAGTTCTTC. This chain connects TRBV7-6 to TRBJ2-1, with D tentatively TRBD2 (6 bases). Trimming left V 11 bases short and J 8 bases short, with 16 bases between. The CDR3 spans 12 residues. CDR1 is SGHVS and CDR2 is FNYEAQ in the germline V gene.

This clonotype has a handful of counts. The gene calls are TRBV4-1 and TRBJ2-2; 9 positions match TRBD2. The V segment lost 3 bases and the J segment 6 bases; nucleotides outside the gene matches: 11. Germline assignment: CDR1 MGHRA and CDR2 YSYEKL. This CDR3 comprises 17 residues. The CDR3 sequence is CASSQDTLREGAGELFF. The DNA for the CDR3 is TGCGCCAGCAGCCAGGATACTTTGCGGGAGGGGGCCGGGGAGCTGTTTTTT.

This clonotype has a count of ten or more. The chain has TRBV7-6 and TRBJ1-6; weak D call: TRBD1 (5 bases). The CDR3 runs to 15 residues. The germline gives CDR1 SGHVS, CDR2 FNYEAQ. The ends were cut back, 5 bases at V and 9 bases at J, with 17 bases in the middle. The CDR3 DNA reads TGTGCCAGCAGCCCGAGTGTGGGGCAGGTTTCACCCCTCCACTTT. It is translated as CASSPSVGQVSPLHF.

This clonotype was seen a handful of times. Here the CDR3 DNA reads TGCGCCAGCAGCCTCAGAGGAGGTTCGGGCGACGAGCAGTACTTC. Translated: CASSLRGGSGDEQYF. This chain links TRBV4-1 with TRBJ2-7; perhaps TRBD2 as D (5 bases). The germline V gene encodes CDR1 MGHRA and CDR2 YSYEKL. This CDR3 region has 15 residues. Trimming took off 4 bases at V and 5 bases at J, with 18 bases between the two ends.

The sample holds a few counts of this clonotype. In DNA form, the CDR3 reads TGTGCCAGCAGCTACACGGGGGGTAGGGACGATACGCAGTATTTT. Its protein is CASSYTGGRDDTQYF. This rearrangement joins TRBV4-2 to TRBJ2-3; 7 bases line up with TRBD2. Germline V CDR1 and CDR2: LGHNA, YNFKEQ. This CDR3 is 15 amino acids long. Losses at the gene ends were 5 bases for V and 6 bases for J; bases not matched to a gene: 11.

V is TRBV6-1 and J is TRBJ1-2, with D tentatively TRBD1 (6 bases). The V gene's germline CDR1 is MNHNS and CDR2 SASEGT. The V gene lost 6 bases and the J gene lost 6 bases, with 17 bases spanning the gap. The CDR3 is made up of 14 amino acids. The DNA for the CDR3 is TGTGCCAGCAGGAACACGGCGCAGGGGAATGGCTACACCTTC. It yields the protein CASRNTAQGNGYTF.

This clonotype was seen more than once but under ten times. The rearrangement uses TRBV20-1 and TRBJ2-7, with D perhaps TRBD2 (6 bases). Germline V gene data show CDR1 as DFQATT and CDR2 as SNEGSKA (reference sequence). Trimming took off 4 bases at V and 2 bases at J, with 15 bases between the two ends. The CDR3 runs 14 residues. The DNA of the CDR3 is TGCAGTGCTAAGGAGGGGCCCCGTACCTACGAGCAGTACTTC. Translating it yields CSAKEGPRTYEQYF.

The V call is TRBV4-1, the J call TRBJ2-1; 14 bases match TRBD2. V gave up 4 bases and J gave up 8 bases; unmatched junction bases: 4. Germline CDR1 reads MGHRA; CDR2 reads YSYEKL. The length of the CDR3 is 15 residues. The CDR3 coding sequence is TGCGCCAGCAGCCGGAAGACTAGCGGGGGGGATGAGCAGTTCTTC. Translating it yields CASSRKTSGGDEQFF.

The V and J genes are TRBV20-1 and TRBJ2-5, with TRBD1 as a possible D gene (5 bases). Germline-derived CDR1 and CDR2 are DFQATT and SNEGSKA (reference sequence). Trimming stripped 5 bases from V and 0 bases from J, with 10 bases between. The CDR3 loop spans 13 amino acids. CDR3 residues: CSAPRRDQETQYF. CDR3 sequence (DNA): TGCAGTGCTCCCCGCAGGGACCAAGAGACCCAGTACTTC.

The chain links TRBV7-6 to TRBJ2-1, with D unresolved. Between the trimmed V and J ends, which lost 1 base and 5 bases, there was a span of 12 bases. The CDR3 has 15 residues. Germline V gives CDR1 SGHVS, CDR2 FNYEAQ. The CDR3 here is CASSLVFSRHNEQFF. CDR3 nucleotides: TGTGCCAGCAGCTTAGTGTTCAGCAGGCACAATGAGCAGTTCTTC.

This clonotype showed up just a few times. The V and J genes are TRBV12-3 or TRBV12-4 and TRBJ2-1; 12 nucleotides agree with TRBD2. The V gene end was trimmed by 6 bases and the J gene end by 12 bases; junction bases not matched to a gene: 15. This CDR3 contains 16 residues. CDR3 in DNA: TGTGCCAGCAGCCTGACGCGGACTAGCGGGGCCCTAGGGCAGTTCTTC. This codes for CASSLTRTSGALGQFF.

The rearrangement joins TRBV12-3 or TRBV12-4 to TRBJ1-1; D not certain. The CDR3 sequence is 13 residues long. V was pared by 7 bases and J by 1 base, with 10 bases between. The DNA of the CDR3 is TGTGCCAGCACCCCCGACGGGAACACTGAAGCTTTCTTT. Encoded protein: CASTPDGNTEAFF.

On this clonotype itself: A much larger clone lies a single base off, so this may be a read error. The J gene is TRBJ2-1, the V gene TRBV7-9, with 7 bases fitting TRBD1. Germline CDR1 and CDR2: SEHNR and FQNEAQ (reference sequence). The CDR3 contains 13 residues. V was clipped by 5 bases and J by 9 bases; unmatched bases: 7. DNA of the CDR3: TGTGCCAGCAGCCAGGCCGGGGACAGTGAGCAGTTCTTC. It encodes CASSQAGDSEQFF.

The CDR3 reads CASTTVGGWSPLHF. The CDR3 nucleotides are TGTGCCAGCACGACGGTGGGGGGCTGGTCACCCCTCCACTTT. The chain is built from TRBV28 and TRBJ1-6; a weak D match, TRBD1 (6 bases). This CDR3 region has 14 residues. The germline CDR1 and CDR2 sequences are MDHEN and SYDVKM. V was cut by 7 bases and J by 10 bases, with 17 bases left in between.

The V call is TRBV2, the J call TRBJ2-7, with TRBD1 matching over 9 bases. This CDR3 spans 14 amino acids. Unmatched junction bases numbered 7, after V lost 10 bases and J lost 0 bases. Germline loops: CDR1 SNHLY, CDR2 FYNNEI. The CDR3, as DNA: TGTGCCATAAACCGGGACAGGGTCTCCTACGAGCAGTACTTC. Translation gives CAINRDRVSYEQYF.

This clonotype was detected a few times. V usage is TRBV12-3 or TRBV12-4 and J usage is TRBJ2-3, with D possibly being TRBD2 (6 bases). V was trimmed by 5 bases and J by 2 bases, leaving 17 bases between them. The CDR3 contains 16 residues. CDR3 DNA sequence: TGTGCCAGCAGTCTGGAAAATAGCGGTTACACAGATACGCAGTATTTT. The encoded protein is CASSLENSGYTDTQYF.

This clonotype occurred a few times. The chain has TRBV4-1 and TRBJ1-2; no reliable D call. V was pared by 1 base and J by 4 bases, with 13 bases between. The CDR3 length is 15 residues. The germline V gene encodes CDR1 MGHRA and CDR2 YSYEKL. The CDR3 DNA follows: TGCGCCAGCAGCCAAGTGAATCCAGATATCTATGGCTACACCTTC. Translated: CASSQVNPDIYGYTF.

This clonotype was recorded at least ten times. The rearrangement joins TRBV6-1 to TRBJ1-4; D gene unclear. The V gene lost 6 bases and the J gene lost 5 bases, with 13 bases spanning the gap. This CDR3 has 14 residues. The germline V gene has CDR1 MNHNS and CDR2 SASEGT. CDR3 nucleotides: TGTGCCAGCAGACCCGGCATAGAAAATGAAAAACTGTTTTTT. It is translated as CASRPGIENEKLFF.

V usage is TRBV2 and J usage is TRBJ1-2, with TRBD1 matching over 7 bases. The V segment lost 6 bases and the J segment 8 bases; nucleotides outside the gene matches: 6. CDR1 is SNHLY, CDR2 FYNNEI, per germline. The CDR3 sequence is 12 residues long. CDR3 coding DNA: TGTGCCAGCAGAGGGACAGTTATCGGCTACACCTTC. This sequence encodes CASRGTVIGYTF. Together with reference TRBV2 and TRBJ1-2, the CDR3 gives the full variable domain: EPEVTQTPSHQVTQMGQEVILRCVPISNHLYFYWYRQILGQKVEFLVSFYNNEISEKSEIFDDQFSVERPDGSNFTLKIRSTKLEDSAMYFCASRGTVIGYTFGSGTRLTVV.

This clonotype was recorded only once. The V gene is TRBV7-2, the J gene TRBJ2-2, with 7 bases fitting TRBD2. Trimming took 1 base from V and 5 from J; bases not matched to a gene: 7. The CDR3 runs 16 residues. The germline V gene has CDR1 SGHTA and CDR2 FQGNSA. For the CDR3, the DNA is TGTGCCAGCAGCTTAGACCCAGCGGGGAATACCGGGGAGCTGTTTTTT. It is translated as CASSLDPAGNTGELFF.

This clonotype was observed a single time. V gene TRBV29-1 combines with J gene TRBJ2-3, with 9 bases fitting TRBD1. The CDR3 length is 14 residues. From germline, CDR1 is SQVTM and CDR2 ANQGSEA. The junction had 5 bases not matched to a gene; V was cut back by 7 bases and J by 0 bases. DNA of the CDR3: TGCAGCGGAACCGGGACAGGGAGCACAGATACGCAGTATTTT. This gives the protein CSGTGTGSTDTQYF.

The chain is built from TRBV5-4 and TRBJ1-1; D unclear. V lost 0 bases to trimming and J lost 1 base, with 10 bases between them. Per the germline V gene, CDR1 is SGHNT and CDR2 is YYREEE (reference sequence). The CDR3 has 15 amino acids. The CDR3 spells CASSLDVGGNTEAFF. CDR3 nucleotide sequence: TGTGCCAGCAGCTTGGACGTGGGAGGGAACACTGAAGCTTTCTTT. The full variable domain, with the rest looked up from reference TRBV5-4 and TRBJ1-1, is ETGVTQSPTHLIKTRGQQVTLRCSSQSGHNTVSWYQQALGQGPQFIFQYYREEENGRGNFPPRFSGLQFPNYSSELNVNALELDDSALYLCASSLDVGGNTEAFFGQGTRLTVV.

The chain is built from TRBV2 and TRBJ1-5; a possible D gene is TRBD1 (5 bases). The length of the CDR3 is 14 residues. Per germline, CDR1 SNHLY and CDR2 FYNNEI. The germline V and J ends were trimmed by 6 bases and 3 bases, with 12 bases remaining between them. The CDR3 reads CASSPDSYNQPQHF. The CDR3 DNA sequence: TGTGCCAGCAGCCCTGACAGTTACAATCAGCCCCAGCATTTT.